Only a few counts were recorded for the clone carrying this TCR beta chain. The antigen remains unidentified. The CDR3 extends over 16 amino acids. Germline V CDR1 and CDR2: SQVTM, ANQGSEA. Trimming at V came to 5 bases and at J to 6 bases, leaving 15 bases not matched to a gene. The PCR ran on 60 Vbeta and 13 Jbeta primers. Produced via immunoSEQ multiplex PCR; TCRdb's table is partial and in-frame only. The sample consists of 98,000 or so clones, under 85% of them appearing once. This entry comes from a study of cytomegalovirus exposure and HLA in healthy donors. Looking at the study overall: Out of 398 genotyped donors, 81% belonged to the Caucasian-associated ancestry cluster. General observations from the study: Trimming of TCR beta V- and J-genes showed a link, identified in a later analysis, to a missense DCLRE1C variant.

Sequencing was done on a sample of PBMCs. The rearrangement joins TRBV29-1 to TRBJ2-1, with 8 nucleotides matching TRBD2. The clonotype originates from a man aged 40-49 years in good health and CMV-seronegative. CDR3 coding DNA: TGCAGCGTTTCCCTAAGTAGCGGGACTACCCGCAATGAGCAGTTCTTC. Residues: CSVSLSSGTTRNEQFF.